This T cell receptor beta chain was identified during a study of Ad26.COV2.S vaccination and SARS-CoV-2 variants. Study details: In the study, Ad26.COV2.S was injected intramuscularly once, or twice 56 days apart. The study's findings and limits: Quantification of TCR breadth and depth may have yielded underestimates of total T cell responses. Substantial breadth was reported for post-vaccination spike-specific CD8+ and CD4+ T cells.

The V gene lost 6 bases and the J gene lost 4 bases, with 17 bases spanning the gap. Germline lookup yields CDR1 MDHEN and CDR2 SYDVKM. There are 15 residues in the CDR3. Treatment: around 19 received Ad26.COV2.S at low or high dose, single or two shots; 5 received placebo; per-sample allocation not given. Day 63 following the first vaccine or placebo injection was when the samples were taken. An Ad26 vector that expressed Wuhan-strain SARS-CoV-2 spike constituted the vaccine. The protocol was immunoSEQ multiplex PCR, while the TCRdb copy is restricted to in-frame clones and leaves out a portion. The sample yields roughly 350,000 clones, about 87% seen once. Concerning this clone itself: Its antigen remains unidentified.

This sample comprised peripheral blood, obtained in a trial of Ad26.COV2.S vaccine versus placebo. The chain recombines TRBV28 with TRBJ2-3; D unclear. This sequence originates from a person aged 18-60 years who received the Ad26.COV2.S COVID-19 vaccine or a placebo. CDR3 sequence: CASSHSGNLADTQYF. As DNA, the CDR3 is TGTGCCAGCAGCCACAGTGGGAATCTTGCAGATACGCAGTATTTT.